The rows below give T cell receptor beta chains drawn from one sample of a study of regulatory T cells in long-lasting Graves disease. TCRdb re-derived calls from the multiplex PCR reads in MiXCR, one entry per CDR3 protein. The sample lists approximately 440,000 distinct CDR3 sequences, 15% to 20% occurring once. These data also featured in a second study, about T cells in Graves' hyperthyroidism and ophthalmopathy.

Sequenced material: peripheral blood mononuclear cells (PBMCs), taken at new diagnosis, from a patient treated with antithyroid drugs. All receptors come from a man aged 40-49 years with Graves disease. Both conserved end residues are part of each CDR3. D genes are given only for firm matches. A row's size may be missing; if present it is once, few, many or a size class.

j_call: TRBJ1-2
clone_size: few
d_call: TRBD1
v_call: TRBV18
cdr3_nt: TGTGCCAGCTCACCAGCGGACAGGGCGTGGTACTATGGCTACACCTTC
cdr3_aa: CASSPADRAWYYGYTF

j_call: TRBJ1-1
clone_size: few
d_call: -
v_call: TRBV18
cdr3_nt: TGTGCCAGCTCACCCAATGGGAACACTGAAGCTTTCTTT
cdr3_aa: CASSPNGNTEAFF

j_call: TRBJ1-1
clone_size: many
d_call: -
v_call: TRBV6-1
cdr3_nt: TGTGCCAGCAGCCACGGGGGCACTGAAGCTTTCTTT
cdr3_aa: CASSHGGTEAFF

j_call: TRBJ1-3
clone_size: -
d_call: -
v_call: TRBV10-2
cdr3_nt: TGCGCCAGCATGGGGAATTCTGGAAACACCATATATTTT
cdr3_aa: CASMGNSGNTIYF

j_call: TRBJ2-4
clone_size: many
d_call: TRBD2
v_call: TRBV20-1
cdr3_nt: TGCAGTGCCCAAAGGGGAGGGAGGAGCATTCAGTACTTC
cdr3_aa: CSAQRGGRSIQYF

j_call: TRBJ1-2
clone_size: many
d_call: -
v_call: TRBV28
cdr3_nt: TGTGCCAGCAGTTTCAGGGGCCTTAACTATGGCTACACCTTC
cdr3_aa: CASSFRGLNYGYTF

j_call: TRBJ2-1
clone_size: many
d_call: TRBD2
v_call: TRBV20-1
cdr3_nt: TGCAGTGCTAGACCTTCGACTAGCCCGGACAATGAGCAGTTCTTC
cdr3_aa: CSARPSTSPDNEQFF

j_call: TRBJ2-2
clone_size: -
d_call: TRBD1
v_call: TRBV6-2/TRBV6-3
cdr3_nt: TGTGCCAGCAGAAGGGACAGCACGAACACCGGGGAGCTGTTTTTT
cdr3_aa: CASRRDSTNTGELFF

j_call: TRBJ2-1
clone_size: many
d_call: -
v_call: TRBV14
cdr3_nt: TGTGCCAGCAGCTACAGAGTAACCTACAATGAGCAGTTCTTC
cdr3_aa: CASSYRVTYNEQFF

j_call: TRBJ2-3
clone_size: few
d_call: -
v_call: TRBV9
cdr3_nt: TGTGCCAGCAGCGCGGGGGCAGATACGCAGTATTTT
cdr3_aa: CASSAGADTQYF

j_call: TRBJ1-2
clone_size: many
d_call: -
v_call: TRBV6-1
cdr3_nt: TGTGCCAGCAGTGAATCAGAAGGGACACGTGGCTACACCTTC
cdr3_aa: CASSESEGTRGYTF

j_call: TRBJ2-7
clone_size: many
d_call: -
v_call: TRBV12-3/TRBV12-4
cdr3_nt: TGTGCCAGCAATTATCGGGGCGGATCAGGGGAGCAGTACTTC
cdr3_aa: CASNYRGGSGEQYF

j_call: TRBJ2-1
clone_size: many
d_call: TRBD2
v_call: TRBV20-1
cdr3_nt: TGCAGTGCTAGAGCTAGCGGAGGGAACAATGAGCAGTTCTTC
cdr3_aa: CSARASGGNNEQFF

j_call: TRBJ1-2
clone_size: many
d_call: -
v_call: TRBV12-3/TRBV12-4
cdr3_nt: TGTGCCAGCAGCCAAGGAAGGACAGCTCTCTATGGCTACACCTTC
cdr3_aa: CASSQGRTALYGYTF

j_call: TRBJ2-5
clone_size: many
d_call: -
v_call: TRBV29-1
cdr3_nt: TGCAGCGTTGATGGGGGTGCTCCGGGAGAGACCCAGTACTTC
cdr3_aa: CSVDGGAPGETQYF

j_call: TRBJ2-1
clone_size: many
d_call: -
v_call: TRBV7-3
cdr3_nt: TGTGCCAGCAGCTTAAGAAGAGCAGGGAACAATGAGCAGTTCTTC
cdr3_aa: CASSLRRAGNNEQFF

j_call: TRBJ1-1
clone_size: few
d_call: -
v_call: TRBV29-1
cdr3_nt: TGCAGCGTCCACCAAGGGGGTGGGAACACTGAAGCTTTCTTT
cdr3_aa: CSVHQGGGNTEAFF

j_call: TRBJ2-3
clone_size: few
d_call: TRBD2
v_call: TRBV27
cdr3_nt: TGTGCCAGCAGGGACCGGGACTATTCCCTGACGCAGTATTTT
cdr3_aa: CASRDRDYSLTQYF

j_call: TRBJ2-5
clone_size: -
d_call: -
v_call: TRBV20-1
cdr3_nt: TGCAGTGCTTGGCAGGGAGGCGAGACCCAGTACTTC
cdr3_aa: CSAWQGGETQYF

j_call: TRBJ1-2
clone_size: many
d_call: TRBD1
v_call: TRBV3-1
cdr3_nt: TGTGCCAGCAGCCCCGGACAGGAGGATGGCTACACCTTC
cdr3_aa: CASSPGQEDGYTF

j_call: TRBJ2-7
clone_size: many
d_call: -
v_call: TRBV5-1
cdr3_nt: TGTGCCAGCAGCCGCGGAGCGGCCTACGAGCAGTACTTC
cdr3_aa: CASSRGAAYEQYF

j_call: TRBJ2-1
clone_size: many
d_call: -
v_call: TRBV27
cdr3_nt: TGTGCCAGCAGTAACACCGGGACCGCCTACAATGAGCAGTTCTTC
cdr3_aa: CASSNTGTAYNEQFF

j_call: TRBJ2-1
clone_size: -
d_call: -
v_call: TRBV7-8
cdr3_nt: TGTGCCAGCAGCTTAGTCCCTAGCAGGAAGCAGTTCTTC
cdr3_aa: CASSLVPSRKQFF

j_call: TRBJ2-1
clone_size: many
d_call: -
v_call: TRBV28
cdr3_nt: TGTGCCAGCACCGTGCCAAGGGTTGGAGAGCAGTTCTTC
cdr3_aa: CASTVPRVGEQFF

j_call: TRBJ2-7
clone_size: many
d_call: -
v_call: TRBV30
cdr3_nt: TGTGCCTGGAGTGTACAGGCCTCCTACGAGCAGTACTTC
cdr3_aa: CAWSVQASYEQYF

j_call: TRBJ1-1
clone_size: -
d_call: -
v_call: TRBV28
cdr3_nt: TGTGCCAACAGGGTGGGGTCCACTGAAGCTTTCTTT
cdr3_aa: CANRVGSTEAFF

j_call: TRBJ1-5
clone_size: -
d_call: -
v_call: TRBV20-1
cdr3_nt: TGCAGTGCTAGCCCCGAAGATCTGACCTACAATCAGCCCCAGCATTTT
cdr3_aa: CSASPEDLTYNQPQHF

j_call: TRBJ2-1
clone_size: many
d_call: TRBD1
v_call: TRBV13
cdr3_nt: TGTGCCAGCAGCCCAAAGGACAGGGTAGGCTCCTACAATGAGCAGTTCTTC
cdr3_aa: CASSPKDRVGSYNEQFF

j_call: TRBJ2-5
clone_size: many
d_call: TRBD1
v_call: TRBV11-2
cdr3_nt: TGTGCCAGCAGCTACGGGACAGGGGACCAAGAGACCCAGTACTTC
cdr3_aa: CASSYGTGDQETQYF

j_call: TRBJ2-1
clone_size: many
d_call: -
v_call: TRBV5-1
cdr3_nt: TGCGCCAGCAGGCAGGAGAGCTCCTACAATGAGCAATTCTTC
cdr3_aa: CASRQESSYNEQFF

j_call: TRBJ2-5
clone_size: many
d_call: -
v_call: TRBV3-1
cdr3_nt: TGTGCCAGCAGCCCTATTGGGCATGGGGAGACCCAGTACTTC
cdr3_aa: CASSPIGHGETQYF

j_call: TRBJ2-7
clone_size: -
d_call: TRBD2
v_call: TRBV29-1
cdr3_nt: TGCAGCGTCCGAGCTAGCGGGAGTTCGGAGTACTTC
cdr3_aa: CSVRASGSSEYF

j_call: TRBJ1-1
clone_size: few
d_call: TRBD1
v_call: TRBV28
cdr3_nt: TGTGCCAGCAAACGTCAGGGGGACACTGAAGCTTTCTTT
cdr3_aa: CASKRQGDTEAFF

j_call: TRBJ2-5
clone_size: many
d_call: -
v_call: TRBV20-1
cdr3_nt: TGCAGTGCTAGGGGACCCCCGGGGGTGACCCAGTACTTC
cdr3_aa: CSARGPPGVTQYF

j_call: TRBJ1-2
clone_size: many
d_call: -
v_call: TRBV2
cdr3_nt: TGTGCCAGTTGGCCCGACCTCGGGGGGAGGACCTTC
cdr3_aa: CASWPDLGGRTF

j_call: TRBJ2-3
clone_size: many
d_call: TRBD2
v_call: TRBV7-9
cdr3_nt: TGTGCCAGCAGCCCACGGACTAGCGGAAGGGATACGCAGTATTTT
cdr3_aa: CASSPRTSGRDTQYF

j_call: TRBJ2-5
clone_size: -
d_call: TRBD2
v_call: TRBV6-5
cdr3_nt: TGTGCCAGCAGTTCCCTACTAGCGGGAGTAGAGACCCAGTACTTC
cdr3_aa: CASSSLLAGVETQYF

j_call: TRBJ2-3
clone_size: many
d_call: -
v_call: TRBV24-1
cdr3_nt: TGTGCCACCAGTGATTTGAGGGCCGCCGCAGATACGCAGTATTTT
cdr3_aa: CATSDLRAAADTQYF

j_call: TRBJ2-5
clone_size: few
d_call: -
v_call: TRBV29-1
cdr3_nt: TGCAGCGCCCGGGAGAGGGCCCAAGAGACCCAGTACTTC
cdr3_aa: CSARERAQETQYF

j_call: TRBJ2-7
clone_size: many
d_call: -
v_call: TRBV6-1
cdr3_nt: TGTGCCAGCCCCGGGACAAGACCCTACGAGCAGTACTTC
cdr3_aa: CASPGTRPYEQYF